This TCR beta chain was obtained from a study of identical twins. The J segment lost 7 bases and the V segment lost 3 bases, leaving 5 bases of the junction unmatched. The CDR3 runs 16 residues. CDR1 and CDR2 (germline): SGHNT, YENEEA. About this clonotype itself: What it recognizes is unknown.

Unique molecular identifiers were present on the cDNA, and a universal primer site came from template switching. Each CDR3 protein gets one entry after TCRdb re-called the 5' RACE reads with MiXCR. The sample carries 500,000 to 650,000 distinct CDR3 sequences, less than 9% recorded once. Study results and limitations: Researchers reported excess low generation probability among twin-shared out-of-frame alpha sequences.

The data were also submitted as part of a second study, on yellow fever vaccine responses in identical twins. From that study: Twins reportedly appeared to share part of their vaccine T cell response while keeping part individual.

The sample was PBMCs. The V and J genes are TRBV11-3 and TRBJ2-1; TRBD2 matches 14 bases. The clonotype was recovered from a woman aged 18-29 years in good health. In DNA form, the CDR3 reads TGTGCCAGCAGCTTGGGACTAGCGGGAGCTACTAATGAGCAGTTCTTC. Its protein product is CASSLGLAGATNEQFF.